Listed below are T cell receptor beta chains from one sample, sequenced in a study of control samples from healthy donors and cancer patients. Produced via immunoSEQ multiplex PCR; TCRdb's table is partial and in-frame only. The sample has tens of thousands of clones, 65% to 90% seen once. Sequencing input: PBMCs. The receptors shown here come from a man aged 60-69 years with head and neck cancer. CDR3s include the opening cysteine and the closing phenylalanine or tryptophan.

TRBV7-7	TRBJ2-5	CASSLATLLGRQETQYF
TRBV6-2/TRBV6-3	TRBJ1-1	CASSYDRERTEAFF
TRBV2	TRBJ2-1	CASSVEGGRSSYNEQFF
TRBV10-3	TRBJ1-4	CATGLGRKNEKLFF
TRBV19	TRBJ2-1	CASSSGGYNEQFF
TRBV30	TRBJ1-3	CAWSVGWGNGNTIYF
TRBV2	TRBJ1-5	CASRGTGKGQPQHF
TRBV20-1	TRBJ2-7	CSARARGEQYF
TRBV27	TRBJ2-7	CASKVSSSTYEQYF
TRBV3-1/TRBV3-2	TRBJ1-4	CASSLRDLEKLFF
TRBV6-5	TRBJ2-7	CASTRLAGVPYEQYF